One TCR beta chain is described in this entry. Its specificity is not known. This sample was included in a study of persistence of HIV-infected CD4 T cells. Study information: A median of about eight years of suppressive ART preceded sampling. Study-wide findings and caveats: CMV- and Gag-responding cells had lower TCRbeta richness than CD3/CD28-responding cells. Antigen-responding cells were enriched for degenerate expanded CDR3beta sequences.

V lost 2 bases, J lost 5 bases, and 6 bases lay in between. The CDR3 spans 12 residues. Germline-derived CDR1 and CDR2 are KGHSH and LQKENI. Lysates of CMV-infected fibroblasts at approximately 10 ug/mL stimulated these cells. Sorted nonresponding memory CD4+ T cells were CD40L-negative, CD69-negative, CD45RO-high. Undetectable plasma HIV-1 RNA below 50 copies/mL lasted at least 4 years. The immunoSEQ assay was version 4, run in survey mode. Profiling relied on immunoSEQ multiplex PCR, and the TCRdb table lists in-frame clones only, not all of them. This table holds approximately 35,000 clones, roughly four fifths found once.

Sequenced here: CD4+ T cells sorted from PBMCs after roughly 19-hour stimulation, sampled from a patient who received antiretroviral therapy. The source of this sequence is an adult man with HIV who was CMV-seropositive. The rearrangement links TRBV18 to TRBJ2-5; D call uncertain. The CDR3 nucleotides read TGTGCCAGCTCACCAAGTGGGGAGACCCAGTACTTC. Its protein product is CASSPSGETQYF.